This TCR beta chain was observed in a study of siplizumab effects on memory and regulatory T cells. Whole-study findings and limits: Naive T cell populations appeared to exhibit greater diversity than memory cells and appeared to be major alloresponse contributors.

There are 15 residues in the CDR3. The germline CDR1 and CDR2 sequences are ENHRY and SYGVKD. V shed 11 bases and J shed 0 bases, with 16 bases lying between them. As to this clone: Its antigen is unknown.

Per-sample assaying covered around 10^5 TCR templates. Libraries were prepared by immunoSEQ multiplex PCR; TCRdb keeps only in-frame clonotypes and omits some of them. The sample lists under 100,000 clones, about 93% seen once, with about 1.5% in the top ten. The clonotype comes from a human donor in good health. V is TRBV10-3 and J is TRBJ2-2; D might be TRBD2 (5 bases). Sequences were obtained from non-Treg CD4+ T cells sorted from blood. The CDR3 bases are TGTGCCCAAAAGAATACGGGGACGAACACCGGGGAGCTGTTTTTT. It is translated as CAQKNTGTNTGELFF.